The clone carrying this T cell receptor beta chain was observed many times. The sample is drawn from a study of patients and donors after allogeneic stem cell transplantation. MiXCR was run by TCRdb on the RT-PCR reads, yielding one entry per CDR3 protein. The repertoire has 390,000 or so distinct CDR3 sequences, 16% of them found once; the top ten carry 6% to 8%. CDR3 length equals 13 residues. Trimming removed 6 bases from V and 2 bases from J, with 10 bases in between. The material sequenced was blood, either unsorted or a sorted T cell fraction (not recorded which). The sequence derives from a human donor who was either an allogeneic HSCT recipient or a stem cell or donor lymphocyte infusion donor (not recorded which). It is not recorded whose cells these are; they may come from a transplant donor. V gene TRBV12-3 or TRBV12-4 combines with J gene TRBJ1-2; D not resolved. The CDR3 DNA reads TGTGCCAGCAGGACGAAAGGGAACTATGGCTACACCTTC. This encodes CASRTKGNYGYTF.